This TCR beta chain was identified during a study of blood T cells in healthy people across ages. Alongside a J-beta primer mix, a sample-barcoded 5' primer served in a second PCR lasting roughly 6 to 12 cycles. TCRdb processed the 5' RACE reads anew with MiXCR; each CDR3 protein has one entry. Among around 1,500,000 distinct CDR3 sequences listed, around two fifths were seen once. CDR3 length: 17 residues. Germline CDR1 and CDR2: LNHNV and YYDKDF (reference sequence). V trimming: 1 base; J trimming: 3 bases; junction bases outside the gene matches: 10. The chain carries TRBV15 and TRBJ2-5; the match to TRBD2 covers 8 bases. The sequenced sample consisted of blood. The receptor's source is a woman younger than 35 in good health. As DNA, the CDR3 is TGTGCCACCAGCAGAGTCGGTAGCGGGGCTACCAAAGAGACCCAGTACTTC. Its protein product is CATSRVGSGATKETQYF.